The 15 T cell receptor beta chains given below trace back to one sample, sequenced in a study of blood T cell repertoires in COVID-19. Produced via immunoSEQ multiplex PCR; TCRdb's table is partial and in-frame only. The data contain around 110,000 clones, 71% of them singletons. The sample comprised peripheral blood. These TCRs come from a human donor with acute or convalescent COVID-19. The donor label of this sample is uncertain.

This sequence joins TRBV6-5 and TRBJ2-7; D unresolved. The CDR3 consists of 14 residues. V dropped 0 bases and J dropped 5 bases, with 11 bases sitting between them. Per the germline V gene, CDR1 is MNHEY and CDR2 is SVGAGI. CDR3 DNA: TGTGCCAGCAGTTACTCGACGGGTAGCCACGAGCAGTACTTC. This translates into CASSYSTGSHEQYF.

The V and J genes are TRBV9 and TRBJ2-1; D is possibly TRBD2 (6 bases). The germline V gene has CDR1 SGDLS and CDR2 YYNGEE. Trimming pared 4 bases from V and 10 bases from J, leaving 18 bases between. The CDR3 is 14 amino acids. DNA for the CDR3: TGTGCCAGCAGCCTAGCCCTTGGGACTGGGGAGCAGTTCTTC. Translating gives CASSLALGTGEQFF.

The chain joins TRBV2 to TRBJ2-5, with 8 bases lining up with TRBD2. J lost 5 bases, V lost 6 bases, and 8 bases had no gene match. Germline V CDR1 and CDR2: SNHLY, FYNNEI. This CDR3 has 14 amino acids. Here the CDR3 reads CASSLSGALETQYF. The CDR3 DNA reads as TGTGCCAGCAGCCTTAGCGGGGCCCTGGAGACCCAGTACTTC.

The table lists this clone with a count of one. This chain joins TRBV19 and TRBJ1-3; 7 positions match TRBD1. The CDR3 has 17 amino acids. Per the germline V gene, CDR1 is LNHDA and CDR2 is SQIVND (reference sequence). V dropped 5 bases and J dropped 4; count of bases not matched to a gene: 14. The CDR3 reads CASSSLNRGSSGNTIYF. The CDR3 DNA sequence: TGTGCCAGTAGTTCTCTTAACAGGGGATCGTCCGGAAACACCATATATTTT.

This chain uses TRBV6-1 with TRBJ1-1, with 11 nucleotides matching TRBD1. The CDR3 covers 15 residues. V lost 3 bases, J lost 3 bases, and 3 bases stayed unmatched. Germline V gene data show CDR1 as MNHNS and CDR2 as SASEGT. CDR3 region: CASSDPGQGDTEAFF. CDR3 nucleotides: TGTGCCAGCAGTGATCCGGGACAGGGGGACACTGAAGCTTTCTTT.

The chain has TRBV25-1 and TRBJ2-7; no firm D call. The germline gives CDR1 MGHDK, CDR2 SYGVNS. CDR3 size: 12 residues. Trimming left V 6 bases short and J 7 bases short, with 13 bases between. Here the CDR3 reads CASSDELGEQYF. The CDR3 region has the DNA TGTGCCAGCAGCGACGAGCTCGGGGAGCAGTACTTC.

CDR3 DNA: TGTGCCAGCAGCTTCGGGGCTAGCGGGGGGTTAGATACGCAGTATTTT. This gives the protein CASSFGASGGLDTQYF. The rearrangement uses TRBV7-9 and TRBJ2-3; 11 nucleotides line up with TRBD2. The CDR3 totals 16 residues. Germline loops: CDR1 SEHNR, CDR2 FQNEAQ (reference sequence). The ends lost 3 bases at V and 5 bases at J; junction bases unmatched: 7.

The chain recombines TRBV18 with TRBJ2-1; 8 bases are a match to TRBD2. Looked up from germline, CDR1 is KGHSH and CDR2 is LQKENI. The V and J ends lost 1 base and 14 bases, in that order; junction bases with no gene match: 13. The CDR3 totals 15 residues. The CDR3 DNA follows: TGTGCCAGCTCACCACAATCGAGCGGGGGAAGTTTAGAGTTCTTC. It yields the protein CASSPQSSGGSLEFF.

This clone occurred many times. The same CDR3 can be traced to other DNA sequences in this sample. CDR3 DNA: TGTGCCAGCAGTGCGACAGGGACTAATGAAAAACTGTTTTTT. This encodes CASSATGTNEKLFF. The chain recombines TRBV9 with TRBJ1-4; 7 nucleotides line up with TRBD1. After removal of 5 bases from V and 2 bases from J, the junction contained 3 bases not matched to a gene. The CDR3 is 14 residues long. The germline gives CDR1 SGDLS, CDR2 YYNGEE. Variable domain in full (rest from reference TRBV9 and TRBJ1-4): DSGVTQTPKHLITATGQRVTLRCSPRSGDLSVYWYQQSLDQGLQFLIQYYNGEERAKGNILERFSAQQFPDLHSELNLSSLELGDSALYFCASSATGTNEKLFFGSGTQLSVL.

The chain's CDR3 is CASSRASSRGGELFF. For the CDR3, the DNA is TGTGCCAGCAGTAGGGCTAGCTCACGGGGGGGGGAGCTGTTTTTT. This chain uses TRBV6-5 with TRBJ2-2; D is possibly TRBD2 (6 bases). The CDR3 extends over 15 amino acids. Germline CDR1 MNHEY, CDR2 SVGAGI. Trimming removed 5 bases at V and 8 bases at J, with 18 bases between.

This clone has a handful of counts. V and J are TRBV25-1 and TRBJ2-7, with unresolved D. This CDR3 region has 13 residues. Germline V gene sequence: CDR1 MGHDK, CDR2 SYGVNS. V was trimmed by 2 bases and J by 4 bases, leaving 9 bases between them. CDR3 DNA sequence: TGTGCCAGCAGTGAACAGTTTCCTTACGAGCAGTACTTC. This translates into CASSEQFPYEQYF.

V and J are TRBV10-3 and TRBJ2-7, with 11 bases fitting TRBD2. The CDR3 is made up of 15 amino acids. Trimming took 8 bases from V and 3 from J; bases not matched to a gene: 9. CDR1 is ENHRY, CDR2 SYGVKD, per germline. CDR3 nucleotide sequence: TGTGCCATCGCACTAGCGGGGGCCTCCTTCTACGAGCAGTACTTC. This translates into CAIALAGASFYEQYF.

The chain uses TRBV7-2 and TRBJ1-2, with 7 bases lining up with TRBD1. The junction had 7 bases not matched to a gene; V was cut back by 4 bases and J by 8 bases. CDR3 length equals 13 residues. Germline CDR1 and CDR2: SGHTA and FQGNSA. The CDR3 bases are TGTGCCAGCAGCTCCGACAGGGTGAAAGGCTACACCTTC. It translates to CASSSDRVKGYTF.

The chain uses TRBV3-1 (or the pseudogene TRBV3-2) and TRBJ1-6; possible D gene TRBD1, 5 bases. Between the trimmed V and J ends, which lost 11 bases and 6 bases, there was a span of 14 bases. There are 13 residues in the CDR3. The germline CDR1 and CDR2 sequences are LGHDT and YNNKEL (reference sequence). This CDR3 is CAAMGGGNSPLHF. The CDR3, as DNA: TGTGCCGCAATGGGGGGAGGTAATTCACCCCTCCACTTT.

V is TRBV6-1 and J is TRBJ2-7; D not resolved. Germline assignment: CDR1 MNHNS and CDR2 SASEGT. Trimming took off 1 base at V and 4 bases at J, with 14 bases between the two ends. The CDR3 has 15 residues. The CDR3 loop reads CASSEVYDGRYEQYF. In DNA form, the CDR3 reads TGTGCCAGCAGTGAAGTGTATGATGGCAGGTACGAGCAGTACTTC.